This T cell receptor (beta chain) was found in a study of CD8+CD57+ T cells in acquired aplastic anemia. General observations from the study: No significant patient-versus-control difference appeared in CD8+ Simpson's diversity.

TCR beta VDJ and CDR3 profiling used genomic DNA as template. TCRdb reanalysed the reads using MiXCR and keeps one entry per CDR3 protein. The sample lists roughly 300,000 distinct CDR3 sequences, 45% to 65% occurring once. V gave up 5 bases and J gave up 5 bases, with 12 bases separating them. The CDR3 is made up of 14 amino acids. CDR1 is SEHNR and CDR2 is FQNEAQ in the germline V gene (reference sequence). Remarks on this clonotype: Its target is unknown.

Sequencing was performed on sorted CD4+, CD8+, or CD8+CD57+ T cells (not recorded which) from PBMCs. The chain joins TRBV7-9 to TRBJ1-4, with D possibly TRBD1 on 5 matching bases. This receptor was taken from a human donor with severe aplastic anemia or a healthy control (not recorded which). CDR3 protein: CASSPRPGNEKLFF. The CDR3 DNA reads as TGTGCCAGCAGCCCCCGTCCAGGGAATGAAAAACTGTTTTTT.